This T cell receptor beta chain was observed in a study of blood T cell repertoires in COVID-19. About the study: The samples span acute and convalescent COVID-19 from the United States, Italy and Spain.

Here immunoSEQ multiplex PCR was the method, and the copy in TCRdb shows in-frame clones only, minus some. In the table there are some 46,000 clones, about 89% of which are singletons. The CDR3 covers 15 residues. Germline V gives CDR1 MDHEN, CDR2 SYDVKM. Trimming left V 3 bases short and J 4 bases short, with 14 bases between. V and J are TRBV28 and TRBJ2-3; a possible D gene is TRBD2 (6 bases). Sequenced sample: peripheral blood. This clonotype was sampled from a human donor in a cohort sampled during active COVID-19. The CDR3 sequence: CASSLEGTAPDTQYF. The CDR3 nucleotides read TGTGCCAGCAGTTTGGAGGGGACCGCTCCAGATACGCAGTATTTT.